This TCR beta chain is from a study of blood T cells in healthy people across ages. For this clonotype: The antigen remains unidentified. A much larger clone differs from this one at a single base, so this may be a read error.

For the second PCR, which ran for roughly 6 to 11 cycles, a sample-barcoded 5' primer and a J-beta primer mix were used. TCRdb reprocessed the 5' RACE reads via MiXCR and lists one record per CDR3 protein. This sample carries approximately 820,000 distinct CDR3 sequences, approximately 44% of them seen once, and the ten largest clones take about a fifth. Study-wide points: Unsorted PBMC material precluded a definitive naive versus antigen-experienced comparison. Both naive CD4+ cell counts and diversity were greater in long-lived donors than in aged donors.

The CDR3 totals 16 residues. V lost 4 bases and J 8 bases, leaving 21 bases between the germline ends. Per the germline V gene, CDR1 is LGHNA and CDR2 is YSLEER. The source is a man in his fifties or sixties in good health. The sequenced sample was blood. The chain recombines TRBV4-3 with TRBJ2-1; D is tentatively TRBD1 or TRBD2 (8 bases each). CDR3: CASSPVLRGDRYEQFF. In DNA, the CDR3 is TGCGCCAGCAGCCCCGTCCTGCGGGGGGACAGGTATGAGCAGTTCTTC.